This entry describes one T cell receptor (beta chain). What it binds is unknown. Germline assignment: CDR1 SGHTA and CDR2 FQGNSA. V shed 8 bases and J shed 4 bases, with 13 bases lying between them. The CDR3 has 13 residues. This entry is derived from a study of cytomegalovirus exposure and HLA in healthy donors. Study summary: The roughly 660 first-cohort repertoires shared a platform with the 120 or so validation repertoires, as reported in a later analysis. Study observations and caveats: The classifier reportedly diagnosed cytomegalovirus status with high sensitivity and specificity.

Libraries were prepared by immunoSEQ multiplex PCR; TCRdb keeps only in-frame clonotypes and omits some of them. The sample carries roughly 250,000 clones, 80% to 90% recorded once. The sequencing input was PBMCs. The sequence came from a man between 18 and 35 years old in good health and CMV-seronegative. The genes are TRBV7-2 and TRBJ2-3, with a tentative D call TRBD2 (5 bases). CDR3 DNA sequence: TGTGCCAGCGGTTCGGCGGGCGCAGATACGCAGTATTTT. As protein: CASGSAGADTQYF.